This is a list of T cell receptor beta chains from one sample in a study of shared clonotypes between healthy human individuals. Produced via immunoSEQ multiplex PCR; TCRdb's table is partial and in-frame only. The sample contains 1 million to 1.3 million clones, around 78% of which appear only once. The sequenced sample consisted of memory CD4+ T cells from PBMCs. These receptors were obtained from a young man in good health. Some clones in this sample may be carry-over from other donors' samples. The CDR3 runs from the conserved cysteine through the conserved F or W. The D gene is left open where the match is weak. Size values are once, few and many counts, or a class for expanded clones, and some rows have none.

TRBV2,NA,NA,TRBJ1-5,TGTGCCAGCATTCGGGGCCCCAATCAGCCCCAGCATTTT,CASIRGPNQPQHF
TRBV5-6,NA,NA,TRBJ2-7,TGTGCCAGCAGCCCGGGCCCCCAGGGCAAGGACTTC,CASSPGPQGKDF
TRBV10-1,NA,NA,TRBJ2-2,TGCGCCAGCAGCCGTAGGAGTGGACCGAACACCGGGGAGCTGTTTTTT,CASSRRSGPNTGELFF
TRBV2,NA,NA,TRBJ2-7,TGTGCCAGCGGGGACCTGGGCTACGAGCAGTACTTC,CASGDLGYEQYF
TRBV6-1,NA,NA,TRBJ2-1,TGTGCCAGCGGGCAGGGGCCCTACAATGAGCAGTTCTTC,CASGQGPYNEQFF
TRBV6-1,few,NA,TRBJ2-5,TGTGCCAGCAGCCTCCGAAGGGGAGAGACCCAGTACTTC,CASSLRRGETQYF
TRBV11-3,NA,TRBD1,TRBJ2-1,TGTGCCAGCAGCCCCGGGGACAGGGGACTCTACAATGAGCAGTTCTTC,CASSPGDRGLYNEQFF
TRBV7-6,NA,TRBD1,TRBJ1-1,TGTGCCAGCAGCTCGACTTGGGGGACAGGGGGCACTGAAGCTTTCTTT,CASSSTWGTGGTEAFF
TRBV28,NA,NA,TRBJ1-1,TGTGCCAGCATCGCCCGGGCCCCGAACACTGAAGCTTTCTTT,CASIARAPNTEAFF
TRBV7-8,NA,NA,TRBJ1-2,TGTGCCAGCAGCCTAGAGAGTTATGGCTACACCTTC,CASSLESYGYTF
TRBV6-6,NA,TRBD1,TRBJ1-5,TGTGCCAGCAGCAAGACAGGGGGCGGGCAGCCCCAGCATTTT,CASSKTGGGQPQHF
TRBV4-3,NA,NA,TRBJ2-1,TGCGCCAGCAGCCGAGACAATGAGCAGTTCTTC,CASSRDNEQFF
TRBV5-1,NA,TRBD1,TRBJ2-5,TGCGCCAGCAGCTTAACAGGGACAGGGGAATTTGAGACCCAGTACTTC,CASSLTGTGEFETQYF
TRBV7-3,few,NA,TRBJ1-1,TGTGCCAGCAGCTCGATCACAGGGTACACTGAAGCTTTCTTT,CASSSITGYTEAFF
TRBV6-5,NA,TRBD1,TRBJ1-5,TGTGCCAGCAGTTACCGGTGGACAGGGAGCGGCAGCCCCCAGCATTTT,CASSYRWTGSGSPQHF
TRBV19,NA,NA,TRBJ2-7,TGTGCCAGTAGTGATCAGGGCTACGAGCAGTACTTC,CASSDQGYEQYF
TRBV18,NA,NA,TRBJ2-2,TGTGCCAGCTCACCACCCAGCCGGGGCACCACCGGGGAGCTGTTTTTT,CASSPPSRGTTGELFF
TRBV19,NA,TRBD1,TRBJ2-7,TGTGCCAGTAGTGGGCCAACCAGGGGGCAGAGGGGGCACGAGCAGTACTTC,CASSGPTRGQRGHEQYF
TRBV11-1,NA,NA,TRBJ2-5,TGTGCCAGCGGAGAGACCCAGTACTTC,CASGETQYF
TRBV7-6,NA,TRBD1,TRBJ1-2,TGTGCCAGCAGCTTAGGGGCAGGGGGTGACTATGGCTACACCTTC,CASSLGAGGDYGYTF
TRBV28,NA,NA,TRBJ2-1,TGTGCCAGCAGTTTACTAGCGAGCTCCTACAATGAGCAGTTCTTC,CASSLLASSYNEQFF
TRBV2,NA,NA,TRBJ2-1,TGTGCCAGCAGTGTTAGAGGGAGTGAGCAGTTCTTC,CASSVRGSEQFF
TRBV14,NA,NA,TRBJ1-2,TGTGCCAGCAGCCAAGAAAACAGACCTAACTATGGCTACACCTTC,CASSQENRPNYGYTF
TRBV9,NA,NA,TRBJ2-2,TGTGCCAGCAGCGTCCAAAACGGGGAGCTGTTTTTT,CASSVQNGELFF
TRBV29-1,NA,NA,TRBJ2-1,TGCAGCGTTGGTTCTCTCGGCGGCAGCTCCTACAATGAGCAGTTCTTC,CSVGSLGGSSYNEQFF
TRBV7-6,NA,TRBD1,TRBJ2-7,TGTGCCAGCAGCTATCTACAGGGGGGTTACGAGCAGTACTTC,CASSYLQGGYEQYF
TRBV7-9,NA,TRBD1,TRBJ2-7,TGTGCCAGCAGGGACAGGGACGCCTACGAGCAGTACTTC,CASRDRDAYEQYF
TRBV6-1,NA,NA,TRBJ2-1,TGTGCCAGCATAAGCGCCGGCAATTACAATGAGCAGTTCTTC,CASISAGNYNEQFF
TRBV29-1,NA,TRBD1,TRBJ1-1,TGCAGCGTTGAAGGGTTGGACAGGGGGCTGGCTGAAGCTTTCTTT,CSVEGLDRGLAEAFF
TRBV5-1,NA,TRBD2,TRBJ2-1,TGCGCCAGCAGCTTGGAGCTAGCGGGAGTCGGGAACAATGAGCAGTTCTTC,CASSLELAGVGNNEQFF
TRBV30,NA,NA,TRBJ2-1,TGTGCCTGGAGTAGGACAGTCAACTCGAACAATGAGCAGTTCTTC,CAWSRTVNSNNEQFF
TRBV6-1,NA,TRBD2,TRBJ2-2,TGTGCCTCACAAAGCGGGAGGGCCGGAACCGGGGAGCTGTTTTTT,CASQSGRAGTGELFF
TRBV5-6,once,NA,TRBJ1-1,TGTGCCAGCAGCTTCTTTGTTAGTGTCGGGACACTGAACACTGAAGCTTTCTTT,CASSFFVSVGTLNTEAFF
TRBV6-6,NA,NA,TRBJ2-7,TGTGCCAGCAGGCCCGACTTGCGGAGTGCCTACGAGCAGTACTTC,CASRPDLRSAYEQYF
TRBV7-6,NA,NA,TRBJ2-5,TGTGCCAGCAGCCTGGGTAGGGAGACCCAGTACTTC,CASSLGRETQYF